This T cell receptor beta chain was documented in a study of T cells after yellow fever vaccination. TCRdb passed the 5' RACE reads through MiXCR, listing each CDR3 protein once. The table records under 55,000 distinct CDR3 sequences, 5% to 8.5% of them present only once. The germline V gene encodes CDR1 MNHEY and CDR2 SMNVEV (reference sequence). V lost 4 bases, J lost 2 bases, and 14 bases lay in between. There are 15 residues in the CDR3. The chain uses TRBV27 and TRBJ1-1, with D possibly TRBD1 on 5 matching bases. Sequencing was performed on CD8+ T cells not binding an NS4B(214-222) dextramer, sorted from PBMCs, taken roughly 46 days after the first yellow fever vaccination. This TCR was sampled from a man between 18 and 29 years old who received the YFV17D yellow fever vaccine. CDR3 residues: CASSSGYDGNTEAFF. The CDR3 DNA sequence: TGTGCCAGCAGTTCAGGGTACGACGGCAACACTGAAGCTTTCTTT.